The 26 T cell receptor beta chains listed next were all sequenced from one sample in a study of CD4+ T cells in melanoma (dated by TCRdb to between 2022 and 2023). Library generation was performed with the immunoSEQ multiplex PCR assay. TCRdb took this table from immuneACCESS and kept in-frame rearrangements with V and J called. Such tables lack part of the clones; where checked against another copy, unresolved V genes explain under half of the gap, and the rest is unexplained. The sample table lists about 9,600 clones, less than 85% of them with a count of one. The ten top clones hold approximately 24% of the sample. The sample comprised cells from a culture (not recorded whether cultured in vitro). The receptors were gathered from a human donor with melanoma.

The rearrangement joins TRBV6-5 to TRBJ1-2; D gene uncertain. V dropped 6 bases and J dropped 4 bases, with 12 bases sitting between them. The germline V gene has CDR1 MNHEY and CDR2 SVGAGI. The CDR3 runs to 13 residues. The CDR3 here is CASSQRDGYGYTF. DNA of the CDR3: TGTGCCAGCAGCCAGAGGGATGGCTATGGCTACACCTTC.

V gene TRBV30 combines with J gene TRBJ2-5; D gene unclear. This CDR3 comprises 12 residues. V was clipped by 0 bases and J by 5 bases, with 7 bases between them. Germline loops: CDR1 GTSNPN, CDR2 SVGIG (reference sequence). The CDR3 DNA reads TGTGCCTGGAGTGTCCAGGTGGAGACCCAGTACTTC. It is translated as CAWSVQVETQYF.

The CDR3 sequence is CASLGGPTDTQYF. In nucleotides, the CDR3 is TGTGCCAGCCTCGGGGGTCCCACAGATACGCAGTATTTT. This chain uses TRBV6-5 with TRBJ2-3, with D possibly matching TRBD2 (6 bases). CDR1 is MNHEY and CDR2 is SVGAGI in the germline V gene. The CDR3 totals 13 residues. V was pared by 8 bases and J by 2 bases, with 11 bases between.

The chain joins TRBV2 to TRBJ2-1; D possibly corresponds to TRBD1 (5 bases). V was pared by 3 bases and J by 1 base, with 7 bases between. CDR1 is SNHLY and CDR2 is FYNNEI in the germline V gene. This CDR3 contains 14 residues. The CDR3 loop reads CASSDSGSYNEQFF. The CDR3 DNA sequence: TGTGCCAGCAGTGATTCAGGGTCCTACAATGAGCAGTTCTTC.

The CDR3 reads CASSPPPATGRYGYTF. The CDR3, as DNA: TGTGCCAGCAGCCCCCCGCCCGCGACAGGCAGATATGGCTACACCTTC. J is TRBJ1-2 and V is TRBV7-2, with D possibly matching TRBD1 (6 bases). CDR1 and CDR2 from the germline V gene are SGHTA and FQGNSA. V was pared by 5 bases and J by 5 bases, with 21 bases between. The CDR3 is made up of 16 amino acids.

The chain joins TRBV10-3 to TRBJ2-7; possibly TRBD1 or TRBD2 for D (5 bases each). The CDR3 length is 14 residues. The germline V and J ends were trimmed by 2 bases and 6 bases, with 14 bases remaining between them. Germline CDR1 and CDR2: ENHRY and SYGVKD. CDR3 bases: TGTGCCATCAGTGAGCCACGTCGAGGGGCCGAGCAGTACTTC. Protein sequence: CAISEPRRGAEQYF.

The genes are TRBV19 and TRBJ2-7; 8 nucleotides align to TRBD1. Unmatched junction bases numbered 14, after V lost 7 bases and J lost 6 bases. This CDR3 is 15 amino acids long. The V gene's germline CDR1 is LNHDA and CDR2 SQIVND (reference sequence). The CDR3: CASKHGQGTFSEQYF. DNA of the CDR3: TGTGCCAGTAAACATGGACAGGGCACTTTTTCCGAGCAGTACTTC.

This clone was found a few times. This chain connects TRBV5-1 to TRBJ2-3, with 8 bases that match TRBD2. The CDR3 is made up of 16 amino acids. J was trimmed by 4 bases and V by 0 bases; bases with no gene match: 7. The germline V gene has CDR1 SGHRS and CDR2 YFSETQ. The CDR3 region is CASSLATGGYADTQYF. The DNA of the CDR3 is TGCGCCAGCAGCTTGGCGACGGGGGGGTACGCAGATACGCAGTATTTT.

This chain connects TRBV21-1 to TRBJ1-5. TRBV21-1 is an annotated pseudogene. This CDR3 region has 15 residues. CDR3 DNA sequence: TGTGCCAGCATCCAAACTGAAAGGATGAGACAGCCCCAGCATTTT. Its translation: CASIQTERMRQPQHF.

This sequence joins TRBV11-2 and TRBJ1-1; TRBD1 matches 7 bases. CDR1 and CDR2 from the germline V gene are SGHAT and FQNNGV. The length of the CDR3 is 14 residues. V lost 1 base to trimming and J lost 5 bases; unmatched junction nucleotides: 4. The CDR3 protein is CASSLAAGGTEAFF. The CDR3, as DNA: TGTGCCAGCAGCTTAGCGGCAGGGGGGACTGAAGCTTTCTTT.

This chain connects TRBV30 to TRBJ1-5; D call uncertain. CDR3 length equals 14 residues. Germline lookup yields CDR1 GTSNPN and CDR2 SVGIG (reference sequence). Trimming stripped 3 bases from V and 9 bases from J, with 18 bases between. CDR3 bases: TGTGCCTGGAGCCTAGGGTCTGGGTCTCTGCCCCAGCATTTT. It specifies CAWSLGSGSLPQHF.

This clone was counted only a few times. The V and J genes are TRBV2 and TRBJ1-2; a possible D gene is TRBD1 (5 bases). The germline gives CDR1 SNHLY, CDR2 FYNNEI. CDR3 length equals 15 residues. The V end lost 4 bases, the J end lost 0 bases, and 12 bases lay between the germline ends. The CDR3 DNA follows: TGTGCCAGCAGTGTAGTACAGGACCCTAACTATGGCTACACCTTC. It is translated as CASSVVQDPNYGYTF.

This clone was counted a single time. The chain carries TRBV25-1 and TRBJ1-2; D is uncertain. CDR3 length equals 13 residues. Germline values: CDR1 MGHDK, CDR2 SYGVNS. Trimming stripped 6 bases from V and 0 bases from J, with 8 bases between. The DNA for the CDR3 is TGTGCCAGCAGGGACGACTCTAACTATGGCTACACCTTC. Amino acid sequence: CASRDDSNYGYTF.

The V call is TRBV4-1, the J call TRBJ2-5, with D possibly being TRBD2 (5 bases). The CDR3 is 14 amino acids. V lost 1 base and J lost 1, with 7 bases in between. Germline V CDR1 and CDR2: MGHRA, YSYEKL. CDR3 residues: CASSQGRTQETQYF. The DNA of the CDR3 is TGCGCCAGCAGCCAAGGGAGGACCCAAGAGACCCAGTACTTC.

The chain employs TRBV9 and TRBJ2-3, with 9 bases lining up with TRBD1. The CDR3 consists of 15 residues. V shed 3 bases, J shed 2 bases, and the junction held 4 bases outside the gene matches. Germline CDR1 SGDLS, CDR2 YYNGEE. The CDR3 DNA reads as TGTGCCAGCAGCGCCGGACAGGGGCCCACAGATACGCAGTATTTT. Translating gives CASSAGQGPTDTQYF.

The chain uses TRBV12-5 and TRBJ2-7; tentatively, D is TRBD1 or TRBD2 (5 bases each). Germline assignment: CDR1 LGHNT and CDR2 FRNRAP. Between the trimmed V and J ends, which lost 7 bases and 1 base, there was a span of 14 bases. CDR3 length equals 14 residues. The CDR3 DNA follows: TGTGCTAGTGCCGTGGGTGGGGGTTCCTACGAGCAGTACTTC. This gives the protein CASAVGGGSYEQYF.

J is TRBJ1-1 and V is TRBV20-1; 7 bases map to TRBD1. Trimming cost V 3 bases and J 13 bases; bases outside gene matches: 17. Germline values: CDR1 DFQATT, CDR2 SNEGSKA (reference sequence). The CDR3 sequence is 14 residues long. In DNA, the CDR3 is TGCAGTGCTAGTGTTTCGGAAGGGGGCGGGCTGGGTTTCTTT. This translates into CSASVSEGGGLGFF.

This clone is termed medium-sized. The chain carries TRBV6-6 and TRBJ1-2; D call uncertain. CDR1 and CDR2 (germline): MNHNY, SVGAGI (reference sequence). Trimming shortened V by 0 bases and J by 8 bases, and 10 bases separated the two germline ends. This CDR3 has 13 amino acids. CDR3 sequence: CASSYSGRRGYTF. The CDR3 region has the DNA TGTGCCAGCAGTTACTCCGGGCGGCGGGGCTACACCTTC.

A few counts support this clone. This sequence joins TRBV11-2 and TRBJ2-3; D perhaps matches TRBD2 (6 bases). The CDR3 spans 15 residues. From germline, CDR1 is SGHAT and CDR2 FQNNGV. V lost 2 bases and J lost 5, with 14 bases in between. The DNA for the CDR3 is TGTGCCAGCAGCTTATTAGCGGTTGGGGTAGATACGCAGTATTTT. Amino acid sequence: CASSLLAVGVDTQYF.

This clone showed up just a few times. J is TRBJ1-1 and V is TRBV7-9; D uncertain. The length of the CDR3 is 12 residues. The germline V and J ends were trimmed by 2 bases and 7 bases, with 8 bases remaining between them. Germline V gene sequence: CDR1 SEHNR, CDR2 FQNEAQ (reference sequence). The CDR3 sequence is CASSLSLSEAFF. In DNA form, the CDR3 reads TGTGCCAGCAGCTTATCCCTTAGTGAAGCTTTCTTT.

The chain joins TRBV9 to TRBJ1-1; D gene uncertain. CDR1 is SGDLS, CDR2 YYNGEE, per germline. This CDR3 contains 15 residues. V lost 4 bases and J 2 bases, leaving 15 bases between the germline ends. DNA of the CDR3: TGTGCCAGCAGCCCAATTGGATGGGTAAACACTGAAGCTTTCTTT. Protein product: CASSPIGWVNTEAFF.

The rearrangement joins TRBV7-3 to TRBJ2-7; 8 bases match TRBD2. V shed 3 bases and J 3 bases; nucleotides not matched to a gene: 10. This CDR3 is 16 amino acids long. Germline CDR1 reads SGHTA; CDR2 reads FQGTGA. CDR3 in amino acids: CASSFQPTSVGYEQYF. CDR3 coding DNA: TGTGCCAGCAGCTTCCAACCGACTAGCGTGGGCTACGAGCAGTACTTC. The full variable domain, with the rest looked up from reference TRBV7-3 and TRBJ2-7, is GAGVSQTPSNKVTEKGKYVELRCDPISGHTALYWYRQSLGQGPEFLIYFQGTGAADDSGLPNDRFFAVRPEGSVSTLKIQRTERGDSAVYLCASSFQPTSVGYEQYFGPGTRLTVT.

V is TRBV2 and J is TRBJ2-5; no definite D call. The CDR3 sequence is 12 residues long. CDR1 and CDR2 from the germline V gene are SNHLY and FYNNEI. Trimming cost V 2 bases and J 4 bases, with 5 bases left between them. For the CDR3, the DNA is TGTGCCAGCAGTGAACAGGTAGAGACCCAGTACTTC. As protein: CASSEQVETQYF.

The V and J genes are TRBV10-3 and TRBJ1-2; D perhaps matches TRBD1 (6 bases). The CDR3 totals 18 residues. Trimming left V 2 bases short and J 4 bases short, with 23 bases between. Germline V CDR1 and CDR2: ENHRY, SYGVKD. The DNA for the CDR3 is TGTGCCATCAGTGAGAAGGAGCTGGGGGCGGAACGGGGCTATGGCTACACCTTC. Residues: CAISEKELGAERGYGYTF.

This sequence joins TRBV28 and TRBJ1-3; unclear D gene. The germline gives CDR1 MDHEN, CDR2 SYDVKM. V lost 8 bases and J lost 4, with 12 bases in between. The CDR3 length is 13 residues. The CDR3 here is CASVGTAGNTIYF. CDR3 DNA sequence: TGTGCCAGCGTTGGCACAGCAGGAAACACCATATATTTT.

The rearrangement uses TRBV4-1 and TRBJ1-4; weak D call: TRBD1 (5 bases). The CDR3 runs to 18 residues. Germline assignment: CDR1 MGHRA and CDR2 YSYEKL. The V gene lost 3 bases and the J gene lost 7 bases, with 24 bases spanning the gap. The CDR3 nucleotides read TGCGCCAGCAGCCACGAGGGGTACCCCCCCCGCCCCACTGAAAAACTGTTTTTT. Translating it yields CASSHEGYPPRPTEKLFF.